Listed below are T cell receptor beta chains from one sample, sequenced in a study of shared clonotypes between healthy human individuals. Profiled with immunoSEQ multiplex PCR; TCRdb holds only in-frame clones, not every one. The sample shows some 2,000,000 clones, roughly 95% of them seen only once. Sequencing was done on a sample of naive CD4+ T cells sorted from blood. The source is a man aged 18 to 35 in good health. Both conserved end residues are part of each CDR3. The D gene is left open where the match is weak. Clone size is shown for a subset of rows, as once, few, many or a class of expanded clone.

V	size	J	D	CDR3	DNA
TRBV6-6	.	TRBJ2-5	.	CASSWASAQLETQYF	TGTGCCAGCAGTTGGGCGTCGGCGCAATTGGAGACCCAGTACTTC
TRBV6-5	.	TRBJ2-3	.	CASSRGGFSTDTQYF	TGTGCCAGCAGCCGGGGAGGTTTTAGCACAGATACGCAGTATTTT
TRBV2	.	TRBJ1-1	.	CASSKTYRVENTEAFF	TGTGCCAGCAGCAAAACATACAGGGTGGAGAACACTGAAGCTTTCTTT
TRBV5-8	.	TRBJ2-7	.	CASSLLATEQYF	TGTGCCAGCAGCTTGTTAGCGACCGAGCAGTACTTC
TRBV5-1	once	TRBJ1-1	TRBD1	CASSGGQAGTEAFF	TGCGCCAGCAGCGGCGGACAGGCAGGGACTGAAGCTTTCTTT
TRBV14	.	TRBJ2-7	TRBD1	CASSQSPGQGHYEQYF	TGTGCCAGCAGCCAATCACCGGGACAGGGACACTACGAGCAGTACTTC
TRBV28	few	TRBJ1-4	.	CASNARINEKLFF	TGTGCCAGCAACGCTCGGATTAATGAAAAACTGTTTTTT
TRBV5-1	.	TRBJ1-4	.	CASRTGDKEKLFF	TGCGCCAGTCGCACGGGGGATAAGGAAAAACTGTTTTTT
TRBV11-2	.	TRBJ1-1	.	CASSPTTNPLGTNTEAFF	TGTGCCAGCAGCCCAACGACAAACCCGCTTGGCACCAACACTGAAGCTTTCTTT
TRBV6-5	.	TRBJ2-7	.	CASRQQGRLGEQYF	TGTGCCAGCAGACAACAGGGAAGGTTGGGCGAGCAGTACTTC
TRBV7-2	.	TRBJ2-7	.	CASSSSHEQYF	TGTGCCAGCAGCTCGAGTCATGAGCAGTACTTC
TRBV19	.	TRBJ1-3	.	CASRTTGMGNTIYF	TGTGCCAGTAGAACGACAGGCATGGGGAACACCATATATTTT
TRBV6-1	.	TRBJ2-7	.	CASTALSPRGEQYF	TGTGCCAGCACTGCACTTTCCCCTCGTGGCGAGCAGTACTTC
TRBV27	.	TRBJ2-3	.	CASSSNQWDSTPDTQYF	TGTGCCAGCAGTTCTAACCAATGGGACTCGACCCCAGATACGCAGTATTTT
TRBV11-3	.	TRBJ2-1	.	CASSLGGVAYNEQFF	TGTGCCAGCAGCTTAGGTGGGGTGGCTTACAATGAGCAGTTCTTC
TRBV9	.	TRBJ1-6	.	CASSVEGVGRAIHSPLHF	TGTGCCAGCAGCGTAGAGGGGGTAGGAAGGGCCATACATTCACCCCTCCACTTT
TRBV30	.	TRBJ2-1	TRBD2	CAWSFTRTSGRNHNEQFF	TGTGCCTGGAGTTTTACACGGACTAGCGGGCGTAATCACAATGAGCAGTTCTTC
TRBV9	.	TRBJ1-1	.	CASSVVTVGGVEAFF	TGTGCCAGCAGCGTAGTAACAGTTGGAGGTGTTGAAGCTTTCTTT
TRBV30	.	TRBJ2-6	.	CAWSAGHKSGANVLTF	TGTGCCTGGAGCGCGGGTCACAAATCTGGGGCCAACGTCCTGACTTTC
TRBV30	.	TRBJ1-2	.	CASGGNYGYTF	TGTGCCTCGGGGGGCAACTATGGCTACACCTTC
TRBV5-1	.	TRBJ2-7	.	CASKEGGDEQYF	TGCGCCAGCAAAGAAGGGGGGGACGAGCAGTACTTC
TRBV10-2	.	TRBJ1-4	.	CASSERGAGGNEKLFF	TGCGCCAGCAGTGAAAGGGGAGCCGGGGGAAATGAAAAACTGTTTTTT
TRBV5-6	once	TRBJ1-3	TRBD1	CASSPKTGITNTIYF	TGTGCCAGCAGCCCAAAGACAGGGATCACAAACACCATATATTTT
TRBV4-1	once	TRBJ2-2	.	CASSQGTNVLGELFF	TGCGCCAGCAGCCAAGGGACAAACGTACTTGGGGAGCTGTTTTTT
TRBV27	.	TRBJ1-2	.	CASARGLQVYGYTF	TGTGCCAGCGCCCGGGGGTTGCAGGTTTATGGCTACACCTTC
TRBV4-3	.	TRBJ2-5	TRBD2	CASSQDLASGRLYAETQYF	TGCGCCAGCAGCCAAGATCTGGCTAGCGGGAGGTTATACGCGGAGACCCAGTACTTC
TRBV11-3	.	TRBJ2-7	.	CASSPEAGRTYEQYF	TGTGCCAGCAGCCCAGAGGCGGGACGGACCTACGAGCAGTACTTC
TRBV4-3	.	TRBJ2-1	.	CASSQPQGGVNEQFF	TGCGCCAGCAGCCAGCCCCAGGGGGGGGTCAATGAGCAGTTCTTC
TRBV28	.	TRBJ2-7	.	CASRRTGIVYEQYF	TGTGCCAGCAGACGTACAGGGATCGTCTACGAGCAGTACTTC
TRBV6-5	once	TRBJ2-7	.	CASSVEGRGFYEQYF	TGTGCCAGCAGTGTAGAGGGGAGAGGGTTCTACGAGCAGTACTTC
TRBV7-2	.	TRBJ2-7	TRBD1	CASSPQGVIEAYEQYF	TGTGCCAGCAGTCCACAGGGGGTCATCGAGGCCTACGAGCAGTACTTC
TRBV5-5	once	TRBJ2-7	.	CASSPRVTYEQYF	TGTGCCAGCAGCCCCCGGGTGACCTACGAGCAGTACTTC
TRBV7-2	.	TRBJ2-5	TRBD2	CASSWGLAGGGTQYF	TGTGCCAGCAGCTGGGGACTAGCGGGAGGGGGGACCCAGTACTTC
TRBV30	.	TRBJ1-2	.	CAWTPQGAIYGYTF	TGTGCCTGGACACCCCAAGGGGCAATTTATGGCTACACCTTC
TRBV6-1	.	TRBJ1-2	.	CASSEAGQTNYGYTF	TGTGCCAGCAGTGAAGCGGGCCAGACTAACTATGGCTACACCTTC
TRBV21-1	.	TRBJ2-4	.	CASSNGWGYIQYF	TGTGCCAGCAGCAATGGCTGGGGATACATTCAGTACTTC
TRBV6-1	.	TRBJ2-5	.	CASSGSTAGQYF	TGTGCCAGCAGTGGGTCGACAGCGGGCCAGTACTTC
TRBV2	once	TRBJ1-3	.	CASSEGRHASGNTIYF	TGTGCCAGCAGTGAAGGCCGGCACGCCTCTGGAAACACCATATATTTT
TRBV27	.	TRBJ1-5	TRBD1	CASSPPPGRGGNQPQHF	TGTGCCAGCAGTCCACCCCCGGGCAGGGGGGGTAATCAGCCCCAGCATTTT
TRBV7-2	.	TRBJ2-3	.	CASSILSTDTQYF	TGTGCCAGCAGCATACTTAGCACAGATACGCAGTATTTT